This TCR beta chain came from a study of cytomegalovirus exposure and HLA in healthy donors. Use of 60 Vbeta and 13 Jbeta primers characterized the PCR. Data came from immunoSEQ multiplex PCR; TCRdb stores just in-frame clones and leaves some out. The sample contains 120,000 to 150,000 clones, 55% to 85% of which appear only once. This CDR3 is built from 15 residues. Germline V lookup: CDR1 SGHTA, CDR2 FQGNSA. V lost 0 bases to trimming and J lost 10 bases; unmatched junction nucleotides: 9. General observations from the study: Sequencing depth across donors, presence/absence analyses assumed, was roughly uniform. Reports credit the classifier with highly specific, highly sensitive diagnosis of cytomegalovirus status. A later analysis found most CMV-associated TCR beta chains apparently HLA-restricted.

As to this clone: The antigen is not known.

This rearrangement joins TRBV7-2 to TRBJ2-1; 7 positions match TRBD2. Sample: PBMCs. This clonotype was obtained from a man between 40 and 49 years old in good health and CMV-seronegative. The CDR3 DNA is TGTGCCAGCAGCTTAGCCTGGGCGGGAGTTGGGGAGCAGTTCTTC. Protein: CASSLAWAGVGEQFF.